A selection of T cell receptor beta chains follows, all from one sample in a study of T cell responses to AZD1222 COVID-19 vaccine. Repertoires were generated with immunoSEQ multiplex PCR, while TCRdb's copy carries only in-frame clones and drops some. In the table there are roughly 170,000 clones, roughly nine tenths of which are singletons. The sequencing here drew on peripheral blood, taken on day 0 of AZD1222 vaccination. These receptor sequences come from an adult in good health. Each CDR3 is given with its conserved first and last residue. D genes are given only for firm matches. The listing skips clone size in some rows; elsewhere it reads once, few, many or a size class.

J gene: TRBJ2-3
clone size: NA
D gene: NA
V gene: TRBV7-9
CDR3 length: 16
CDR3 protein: CASSSLGGGGTDTQYF
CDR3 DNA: TGTGCCAGCAGCTCACTCGGGGGCGGGGGAACAGATACGCAGTATTTT

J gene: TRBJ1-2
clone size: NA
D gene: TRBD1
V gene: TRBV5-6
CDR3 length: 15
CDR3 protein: CASSLGGADRYGYTF
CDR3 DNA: TGTGCCAGCAGCTTGGGTGGGGCGGACAGGTATGGCTACACCTTC

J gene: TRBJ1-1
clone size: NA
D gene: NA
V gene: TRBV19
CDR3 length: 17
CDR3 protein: CASSINPTPSQTTEAFF
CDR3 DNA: TGTGCCAGTAGTATTAACCCGACACCCTCCCAGACCACTGAAGCTTTCTTT

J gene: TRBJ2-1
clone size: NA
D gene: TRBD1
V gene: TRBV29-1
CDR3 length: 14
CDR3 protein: CSAPGTVSYNEQFF
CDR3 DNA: TGCAGCGCTCCTGGGACAGTCTCCTACAATGAGCAGTTCTTC

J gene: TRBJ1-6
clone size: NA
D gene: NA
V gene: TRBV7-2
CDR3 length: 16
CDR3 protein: CASSHGGSSYNSPLHF
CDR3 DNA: TGTGCCAGCAGCCACGGGGGCAGCTCCTATAATTCACCCCTCCACTTT

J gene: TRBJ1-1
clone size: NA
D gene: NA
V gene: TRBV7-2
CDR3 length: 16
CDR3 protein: CASSLERAALNTEAFF
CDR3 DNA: TGTGCCAGCAGCTTGGAGAGGGCCGCCTTGAACACTGAAGCTTTCTTT

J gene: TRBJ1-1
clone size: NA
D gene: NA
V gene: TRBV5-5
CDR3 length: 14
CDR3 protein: CASSLSGRVTEAFF
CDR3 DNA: TGTGCCAGCAGCTTGTCGGGGCGGGTCACTGAAGCTTTCTTT

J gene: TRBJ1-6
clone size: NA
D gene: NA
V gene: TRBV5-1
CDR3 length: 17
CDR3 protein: CASSLAPPGQGNSPLHF
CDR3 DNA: TGCGCCAGCAGCTTGGCCCCCCCGGGTCAAGGCAATTCACCCCTCCACTTT

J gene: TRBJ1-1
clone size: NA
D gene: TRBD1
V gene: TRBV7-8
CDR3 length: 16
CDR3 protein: CASSPLGQGVGTEAFF
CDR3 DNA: TGTGCCAGCAGCCCCCTCGGACAGGGTGTTGGCACTGAAGCTTTCTTT

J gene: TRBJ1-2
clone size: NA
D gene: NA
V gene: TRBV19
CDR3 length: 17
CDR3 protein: CASSRVISVSGNYGYTF
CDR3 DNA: TGTGCCAGTAGTAGGGTTATTTCTGTGTCAGGGAACTATGGCTACACCTTC

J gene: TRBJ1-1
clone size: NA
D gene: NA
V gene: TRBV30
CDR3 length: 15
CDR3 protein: CAWTKARGGSTEAFF
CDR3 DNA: TGTGCCTGGACTAAAGCGAGGGGGGGATCCACTGAAGCTTTCTTT

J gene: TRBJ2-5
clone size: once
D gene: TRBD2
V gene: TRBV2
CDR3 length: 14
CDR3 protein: CASSEWGLGETQYF
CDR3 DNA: TGTGCCAGCAGTGAATGGGGACTAGGAGAGACCCAGTACTTC

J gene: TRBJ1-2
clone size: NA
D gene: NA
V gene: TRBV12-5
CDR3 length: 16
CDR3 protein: CASGYDVGDSNYGYTF
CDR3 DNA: TGTGCTAGTGGTTACGACGTCGGAGACTCTAACTATGGCTACACCTTC

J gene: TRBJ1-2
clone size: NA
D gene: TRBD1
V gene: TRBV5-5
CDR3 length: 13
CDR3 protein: CASSLEGGDGYTF
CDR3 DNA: TGTGCCAGCAGCTTGGAAGGGGGCGATGGCTACACCTTC

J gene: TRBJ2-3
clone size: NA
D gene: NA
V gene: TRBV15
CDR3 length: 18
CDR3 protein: CATSEGKTGRTSTDTQYF
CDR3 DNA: TGTGCCACCAGCGAGGGAAAGACAGGCCGAACTAGCACAGATACGCAGTATTTT

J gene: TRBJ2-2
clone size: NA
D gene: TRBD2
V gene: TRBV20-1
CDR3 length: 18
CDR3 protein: CSASSRASGVARGGELFF
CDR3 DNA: TGCAGTGCTAGTTCCAGGGCTAGCGGGGTCGCCAGGGGCGGGGAGCTGTTTTTT

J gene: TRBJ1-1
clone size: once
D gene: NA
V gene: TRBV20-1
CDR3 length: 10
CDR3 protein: CSAQSTEAFF
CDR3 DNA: TGCAGTGCGCAGAGCACTGAAGCTTTCTTT

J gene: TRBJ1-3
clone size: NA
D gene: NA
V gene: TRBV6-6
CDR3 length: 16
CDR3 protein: CASSPGSQGLGNTIYF
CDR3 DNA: TGTGCCAGCAGCCCGGGGTCACAGGGACTTGGAAACACCATATATTTT

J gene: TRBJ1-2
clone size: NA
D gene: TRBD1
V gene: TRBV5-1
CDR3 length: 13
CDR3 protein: CASSAGQGGGYTF
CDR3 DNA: TGCGCCAGCAGCGCAGGACAGGGGGGCGGCTACACCTTC

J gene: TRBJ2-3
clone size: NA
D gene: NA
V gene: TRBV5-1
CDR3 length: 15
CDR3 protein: CASSQDPAGSDTQYF
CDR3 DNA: TGCGCCAGCAGCCAGGACCCGGCAGGGTCAGATACGCAGTATTTT

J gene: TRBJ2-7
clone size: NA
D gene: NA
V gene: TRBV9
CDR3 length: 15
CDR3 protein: CASSPPGGQGREQYF
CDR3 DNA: TGTGCCAGCAGCCCGCCCGGAGGGCAGGGTCGGGAGCAGTACTTC

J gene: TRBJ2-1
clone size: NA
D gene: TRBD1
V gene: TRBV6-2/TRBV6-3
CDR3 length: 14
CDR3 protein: CASSSDRVYNEQFF
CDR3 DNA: TGTGCCAGCAGCTCCGACAGGGTCTACAATGAGCAGTTCTTC

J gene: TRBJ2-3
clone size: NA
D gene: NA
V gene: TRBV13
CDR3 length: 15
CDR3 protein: CASSAAWVPTDTQYF
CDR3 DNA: TGTGCCAGCAGCGCCGCCTGGGTCCCTACAGATACGCAGTATTTT

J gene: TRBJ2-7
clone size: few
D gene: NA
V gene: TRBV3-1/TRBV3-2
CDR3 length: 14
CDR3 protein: CASSQIPQGGEQYF
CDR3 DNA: TGTGCCAGCAGCCAAATCCCACAGGGCGGCGAGCAGTACTTC

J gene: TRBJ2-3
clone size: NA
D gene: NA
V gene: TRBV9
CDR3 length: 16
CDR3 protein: CASSDGTPTITDTQYF
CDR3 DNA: TGTGCCAGCAGCGATGGGACTCCGACGATCACAGATACGCAGTATTTT

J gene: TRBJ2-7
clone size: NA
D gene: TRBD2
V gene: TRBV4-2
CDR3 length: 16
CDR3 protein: CASSQESGGTPYEQYF
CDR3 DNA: TGTGCCAGCAGCCAAGAATCGGGGGGGACTCCCTACGAGCAGTACTTC

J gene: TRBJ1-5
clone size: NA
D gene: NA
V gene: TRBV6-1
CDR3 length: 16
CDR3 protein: CASSDDRFSHNQPQHF
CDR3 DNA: TGTGCCAGCAGTGACGACAGATTTAGCCACAATCAGCCCCAGCATTTT

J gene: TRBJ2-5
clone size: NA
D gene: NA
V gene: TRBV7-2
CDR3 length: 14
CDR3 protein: CASSLGTTAPTQYF
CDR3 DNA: TGTGCCAGCAGCTTAGGGACTACAGCGCCGACCCAGTACTTC

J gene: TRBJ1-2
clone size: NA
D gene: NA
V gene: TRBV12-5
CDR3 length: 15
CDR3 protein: CASGDRDYPNYGYTF
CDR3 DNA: TGTGCTAGTGGTGACCGGGACTATCCTAACTATGGCTACACCTTC

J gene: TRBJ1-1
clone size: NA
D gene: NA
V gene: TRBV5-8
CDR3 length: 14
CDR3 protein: CASSLARLWTEAFF
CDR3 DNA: TGTGCCAGCAGCTTGGCCAGGCTGTGGACTGAAGCTTTCTTT

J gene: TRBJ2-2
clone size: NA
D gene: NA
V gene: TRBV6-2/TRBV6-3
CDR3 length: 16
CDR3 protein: CASSYWSGGWPGELFF
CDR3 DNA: TGTGCCAGCAGTTACTGGTCGGGGGGCTGGCCCGGGGAGCTGTTTTTT

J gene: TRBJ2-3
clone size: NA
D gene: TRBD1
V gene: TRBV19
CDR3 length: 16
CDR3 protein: CASSSPGQGRKDTQYF
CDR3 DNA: TGTGCCAGTAGTTCGCCGGGACAGGGGAGGAAAGATACGCAGTATTTT

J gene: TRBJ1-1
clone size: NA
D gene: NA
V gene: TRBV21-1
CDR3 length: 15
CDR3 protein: CAPDGGGQVNTEAFF
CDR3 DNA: TGTGCTCCTGACGGCGGGGGGCAGGTGAACACTGAAGCTTTCTTT

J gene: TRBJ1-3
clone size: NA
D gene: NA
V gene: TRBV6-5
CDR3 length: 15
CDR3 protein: CASSLTGFSGNTIYF
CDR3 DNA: TGTGCCAGCAGCCTTACAGGATTCTCTGGAAACACCATATATTTT

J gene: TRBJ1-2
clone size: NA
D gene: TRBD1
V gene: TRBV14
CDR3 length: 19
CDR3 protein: CASSQDIRQGAHGGYGYTF
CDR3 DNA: TGTGCCAGCAGCCAAGATATACGGCAGGGGGCGCACGGTGGCTATGGCTACACCTTC

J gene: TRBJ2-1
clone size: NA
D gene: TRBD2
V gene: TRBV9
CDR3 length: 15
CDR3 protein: CASSVWGLASNEQFF
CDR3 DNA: TGTGCCAGCAGCGTCTGGGGACTAGCGTCTAATGAGCAGTTCTTC

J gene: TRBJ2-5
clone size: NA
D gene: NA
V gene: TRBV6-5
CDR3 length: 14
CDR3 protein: CASSYRGGSETQYF
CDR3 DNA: TGTGCCAGCAGTTACAGGGGGGGCAGCGAGACCCAGTACTTC

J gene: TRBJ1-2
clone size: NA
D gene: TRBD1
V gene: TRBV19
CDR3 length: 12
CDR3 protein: CASSGTGSGYTF
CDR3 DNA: TGTGCCAGTAGTGGGACAGGGTCTGGCTACACCTTC

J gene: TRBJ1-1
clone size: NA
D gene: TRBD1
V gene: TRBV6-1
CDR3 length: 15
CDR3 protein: CASSEAGTGDTEAFF
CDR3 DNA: TGTGCCAGCAGTGAAGCGGGGACAGGAGACACTGAAGCTTTCTTT

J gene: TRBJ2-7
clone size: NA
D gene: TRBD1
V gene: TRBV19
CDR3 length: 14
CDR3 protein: CASSMWDSSYEQYF
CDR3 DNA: TGTGCCAGTAGTATGTGGGACAGCTCCTACGAGCAGTACTTC

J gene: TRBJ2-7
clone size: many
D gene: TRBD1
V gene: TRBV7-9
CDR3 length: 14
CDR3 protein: CASSAGQGLAEQYF
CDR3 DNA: TGTGCCAGCAGCGCCGGACAGGGTCTAGCCGAGCAGTACTTC

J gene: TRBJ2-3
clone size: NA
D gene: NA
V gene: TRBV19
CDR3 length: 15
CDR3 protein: CASRPRGVMSDTQYF
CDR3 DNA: TGTGCCAGTAGGCCCCGAGGGGTTATGTCAGATACGCAGTATTTT

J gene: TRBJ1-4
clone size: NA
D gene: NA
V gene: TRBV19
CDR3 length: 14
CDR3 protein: CASSIQGPNEKLFF
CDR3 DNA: TGTGCCAGTAGTATACAGGGACCTAATGAAAAACTGTTTTTT

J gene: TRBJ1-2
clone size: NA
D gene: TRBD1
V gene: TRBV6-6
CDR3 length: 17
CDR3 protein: CASTRGTASSTNYGYTF
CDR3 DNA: TGTGCCAGCACTCGAGGGACAGCTTCCTCAACTAACTATGGCTACACCTTC

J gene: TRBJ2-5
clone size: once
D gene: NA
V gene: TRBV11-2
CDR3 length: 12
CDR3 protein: CASSWVAETQYF
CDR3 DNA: TGTGCCAGCAGCTGGGTTGCCGAGACCCAGTACTTC

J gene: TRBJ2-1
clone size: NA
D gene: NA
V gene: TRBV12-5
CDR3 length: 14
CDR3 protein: CASGAGTVGNEQFF
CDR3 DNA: TGTGCTAGTGGAGCCGGGACTGTAGGCAATGAGCAGTTCTTC

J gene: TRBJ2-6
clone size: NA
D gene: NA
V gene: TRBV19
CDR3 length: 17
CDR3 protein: CASSSPPEGSRANVLTF
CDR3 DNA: TGTGCCAGTAGTTCCCCCCCCGAGGGTTCGAGGGCCAACGTCCTGACTTTC

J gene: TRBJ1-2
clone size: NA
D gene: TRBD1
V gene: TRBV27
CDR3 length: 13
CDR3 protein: CASSLQTGSGYTF
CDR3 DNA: TGTGCCAGCAGTTTACAGACAGGGTCCGGCTACACCTTC

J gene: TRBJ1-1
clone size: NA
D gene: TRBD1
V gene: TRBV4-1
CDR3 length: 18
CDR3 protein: CASSQDGPGTGSNTEAFF
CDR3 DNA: TGCGCCAGCAGCCAAGACGGTCCCGGGACAGGTTCGAACACTGAAGCTTTCTTT

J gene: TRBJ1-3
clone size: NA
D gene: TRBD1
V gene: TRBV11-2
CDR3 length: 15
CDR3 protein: CASSLRGEIVNTIYF
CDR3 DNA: TGTGCCAGCAGCCTCAGGGGGGAGATTGTAAACACCATATATTTT

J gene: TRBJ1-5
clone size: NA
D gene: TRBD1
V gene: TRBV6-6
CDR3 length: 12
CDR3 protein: CATWTGNQPQHF
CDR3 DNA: TGTGCCACCTGGACAGGGAATCAGCCCCAGCATTTT

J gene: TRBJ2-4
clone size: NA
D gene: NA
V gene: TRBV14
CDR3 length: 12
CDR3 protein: CASSQDARIQYF
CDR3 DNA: TGTGCCAGCAGCCAAGATGCTAGGATTCAGTACTTC

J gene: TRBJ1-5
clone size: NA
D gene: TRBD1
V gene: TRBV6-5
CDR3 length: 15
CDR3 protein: CASSTRQGRGQPQHF
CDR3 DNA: TGTGCCAGCAGTACACGACAGGGACGCGGTCAGCCCCAGCATTTT

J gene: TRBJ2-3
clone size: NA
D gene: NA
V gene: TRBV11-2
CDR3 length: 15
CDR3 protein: CASSLSGGAADTQYF
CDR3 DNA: TGTGCCAGCAGCTTATCTGGGGGGGCCGCAGATACGCAGTATTTT